The 7 T cell receptor beta chains below were found in one sample sequenced in a study of blood T cell repertoires in COVID-19. Assay: immunoSEQ multiplex PCR; the TCRdb copy retains only in-frame clones and omits some. The sample has over 80,000 clones, roughly 87% seen once; the top ten hold 8% to 9.5%. Source material: peripheral blood. The receptor set was obtained from a man aged 50 or older with acute or convalescent COVID-19.

V usage is TRBV18 and J usage is TRBJ1-5; maybe TRBD1 (6 bases). Per the germline V gene, CDR1 is KGHSH and CDR2 is LQKENI. The CDR3 is 14 residues long. Deletions cut 6 bases from V and 6 bases from J, with 15 bases between. CDR3 sequence: CASSPDGGPQPQHF. CDR3 DNA sequence: TGTGCCAGCTCTCCGGATGGGGGCCCTCAGCCCCAGCATTTT.

The chain employs TRBV7-9 and TRBJ1-2, with 9 bases aligning to TRBD1. The junction had 7 bases not matched to a gene; V was cut back by 0 bases and J by 5 bases. Germline values: CDR1 SEHNR, CDR2 FQNEAQ (reference sequence). The CDR3 is 16 residues long. CDR3 DNA: TGTGCCAGCAGCTTAGCGGACAGGGGCAAAAAATATGGCTACACCTTC. It translates to CASSLADRGKKYGYTF.

The V and J genes are TRBV7-2 and TRBJ2-2; D is ambiguous. Germline assignment: CDR1 SGHTA and CDR2 FQGNSA. V was cut by 5 bases and J by 1 base, with 5 bases left in between. The CDR3 consists of 13 residues. CDR3 DNA sequence: TGTGCCAGCAGCCCCCAGAACACCGGGGAGCTGTTTTTT. Protein: CASSPQNTGELFF.

This sequence joins TRBV10-3 and TRBJ1-3; the D is unclear. Germline CDR1 is ENHRY and CDR2 is SYGVKD. The CDR3 is 15 amino acids. Trimming cost V 10 bases and J 6 bases, with 22 bases left between them. CDR3: CATFNRTGVVNTIYF. The CDR3, as DNA: TGTGCCACCTTTAATAGGACTGGCGTCGTAAACACCATATATTTT.

The rearrangement joins TRBV3-1 (or the pseudogene TRBV3-2) to TRBJ2-5; D perhaps matches TRBD1 (6 bases). There are 13 residues in the CDR3. CDR1 and CDR2 (germline): LGHDT, YNNKEL (reference sequence). V was pared by 1 base and J by 5 bases, with 8 bases between. The CDR3 here is CASSQGQGETQYF. As DNA, the CDR3 is TGTGCCAGCAGCCAAGGGCAGGGGGAGACCCAGTACTTC.

The chain carries TRBV30 and TRBJ2-7; D not resolved. Per germline, CDR1 GTSNPN and CDR2 SVGIG (reference sequence). V lost 0 bases and J 4 bases, leaving 7 bases between the germline ends. CDR3 length: 12 residues. CDR3 residues: CAWSVFQYEQYF. CDR3 DNA sequence: TGTGCCTGGAGTGTATTTCAGTACGAGCAGTACTTC. Using reference TRBV30 and TRBJ2-7 for the parts outside the CDR3, the full variable domain is SQTIHQWPATLVQPVGSPLSLECTVEGTSNPNLYWYRQAAGRGLQLLFYSVGIGQISSEVPQNLSASRPQDRQFILSSKKLLLSDSGFYLCAWSVFQYEQYFGPGTRLTVT.

This clone was recorded once. The chain has TRBV4-1 and TRBJ2-4, with unresolved D. Per the germline V gene, CDR1 is MGHRA and CDR2 is YSYEKL. V was cut by 0 bases and J by 1 base, with 7 bases left in between. This CDR3 has 15 amino acids. CDR3 sequence reads: CASSQDPHAKNIQYF. The CDR3 DNA reads TGCGCCAGCAGCCAAGATCCCCATGCCAAAAACATTCAGTACTTC.